This T cell receptor (beta chain) was documented in a study of blood T cell repertoires in COVID-19. The overall study: There were acute and convalescent COVID-19 samples, and they came from the United States, Italy and Spain. PBMCs, B-cell-depleted T cells, or T cells were the source of the cDNA or gDNA that made up the material.

Seattle enrolled patients during active infection and tracked them longitudinally. In germline, CDR1 is KGHSH, CDR2 LQKENI. The germline V and J ends were trimmed by 3 bases and 0 bases, with 12 bases remaining between them. This CDR3 is 16 amino acids long. The authors' processing: Cell counts per sample came from amplifying reference gene primers. Only in-frame clones appear in the TCRdb table, and some are missing; sequencing was by immunoSEQ multiplex PCR. V, J and clone size were drawn from that table, and D and trimming were deduced from the DNA. This repertoire shows fewer than 200,000 clones, around four fifths found once; its top ten account for around 8.9%.

The chain is built from TRBV18 and TRBJ2-4, with no clear D. The receptor comes from a woman of 80 years or more with COVID-19, enrolled during active disease. Sequencing was done on a sample of peripheral blood. Here the CDR3 reads CASSPGLAVAKNIQYF. CDR3 bases: TGTGCCAGCTCACCCGGTCTCGCGGTAGCCAAAAACATTCAGTACTTC. The whole variable domain, remainder taken from reference TRBV18 and TRBJ2-4, is NAGVMQNPRHLVRRRGQEARLRCSPMKGHSHVYWYRQLPEEGLKFMVYLQKENIIDESGMPKERFSAEFPKEGPSILRIQQVVRGDSAAYFCASSPGLAVAKNIQYFGAGTRLSVL.